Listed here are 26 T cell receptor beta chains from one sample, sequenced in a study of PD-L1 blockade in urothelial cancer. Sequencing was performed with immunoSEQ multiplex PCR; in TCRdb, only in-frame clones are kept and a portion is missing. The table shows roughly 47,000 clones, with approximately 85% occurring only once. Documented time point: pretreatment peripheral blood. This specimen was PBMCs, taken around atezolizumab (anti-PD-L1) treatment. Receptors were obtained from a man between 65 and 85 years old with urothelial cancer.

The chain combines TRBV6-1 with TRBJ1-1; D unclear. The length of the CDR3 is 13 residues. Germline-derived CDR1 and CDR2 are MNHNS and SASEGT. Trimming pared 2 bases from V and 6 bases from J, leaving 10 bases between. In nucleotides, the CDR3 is TGTGCCAGCAGTGAATTGGGGAGCGCTGAAGCTTTCTTT. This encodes CASSELGSAEAFF.

As DNA, the CDR3 is TGTGCCATCAGCGAAAGACTAGCGGGAGGCGGGGAGCTGTTTTTT. Its protein product is CAISERLAGGGELFF. V and J are TRBV10-3 and TRBJ2-2; TRBD2 matches 13 bases. V dropped 6 bases and J dropped 7; count of bases not matched to a gene: 5. CDR3 length: 15 amino acids. CDR1 is ENHRY, CDR2 SYGVKD, per germline.

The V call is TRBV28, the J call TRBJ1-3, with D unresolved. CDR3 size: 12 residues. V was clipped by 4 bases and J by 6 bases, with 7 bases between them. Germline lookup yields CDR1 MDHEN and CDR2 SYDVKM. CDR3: CASSSEENTIYF. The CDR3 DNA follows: TGTGCCAGCAGTTCCGAGGAAAACACCATATATTTT.

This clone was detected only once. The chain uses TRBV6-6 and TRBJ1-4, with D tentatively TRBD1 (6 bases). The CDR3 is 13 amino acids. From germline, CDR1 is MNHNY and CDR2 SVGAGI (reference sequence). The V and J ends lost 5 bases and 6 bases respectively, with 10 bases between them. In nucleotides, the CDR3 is TGTGCCAGCAGTCGCTACAGGGATGAAAAACTGTTTTTT. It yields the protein CASSRYRDEKLFF.

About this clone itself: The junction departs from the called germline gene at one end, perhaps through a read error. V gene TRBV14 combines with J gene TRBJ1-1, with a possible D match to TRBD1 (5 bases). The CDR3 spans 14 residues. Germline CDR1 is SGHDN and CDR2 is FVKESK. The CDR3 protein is CASSQEEGNPEAFF. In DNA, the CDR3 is TGTGCCAGCAGCCAAGAGGAGGGGAACCCTGAAGCTTTCTTT.

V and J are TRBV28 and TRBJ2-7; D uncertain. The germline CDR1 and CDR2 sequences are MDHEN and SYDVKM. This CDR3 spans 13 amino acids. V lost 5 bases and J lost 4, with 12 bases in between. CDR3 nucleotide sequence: TGTGCCAGCAGTACCTATACGAGGTACGAGCAGTACTTC. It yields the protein CASSTYTRYEQYF.

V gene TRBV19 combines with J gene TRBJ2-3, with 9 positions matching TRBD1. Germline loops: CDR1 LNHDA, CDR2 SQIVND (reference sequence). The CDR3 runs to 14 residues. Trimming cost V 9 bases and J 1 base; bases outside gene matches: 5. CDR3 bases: TGTGCCAGCGAGACAGGGGGTGGCACAGATACGCAGTATTTT. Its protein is CASETGGGTDTQYF. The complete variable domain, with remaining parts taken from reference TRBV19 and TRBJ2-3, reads DGGITQSPKYLFRKEGQNVTLSCEQNLNHDAMYWYRQDPGQGLRLIYYSQIVNDFQKGDIAEGYSVSREKKESFPLTVTSAQKNPTAFYLCASETGGGTDTQYFGPGTRLTVL.

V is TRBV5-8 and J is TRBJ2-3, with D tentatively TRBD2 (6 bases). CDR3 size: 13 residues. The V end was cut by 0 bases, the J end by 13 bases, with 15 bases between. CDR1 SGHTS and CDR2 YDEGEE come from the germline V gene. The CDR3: CASSLVGGRNEYF. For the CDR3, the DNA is TGTGCCAGCAGCTTGGTGGGGGGAAGGAACGAGTATTTT.

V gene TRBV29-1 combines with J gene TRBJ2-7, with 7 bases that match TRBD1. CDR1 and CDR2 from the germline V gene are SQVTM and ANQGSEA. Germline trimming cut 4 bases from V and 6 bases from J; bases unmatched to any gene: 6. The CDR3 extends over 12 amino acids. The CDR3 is CSVAGTAIEQYF. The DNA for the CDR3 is TGCAGCGTTGCCGGGACAGCCATCGAGCAGTACTTC.

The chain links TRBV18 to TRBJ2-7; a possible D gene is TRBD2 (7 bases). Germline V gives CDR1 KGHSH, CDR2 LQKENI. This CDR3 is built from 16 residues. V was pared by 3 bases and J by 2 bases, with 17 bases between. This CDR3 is CASSPAGGPGTYEQYF. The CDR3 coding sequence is TGTGCCAGCTCACCGGCCGGGGGGCCTGGGACCTACGAGCAGTACTTC.

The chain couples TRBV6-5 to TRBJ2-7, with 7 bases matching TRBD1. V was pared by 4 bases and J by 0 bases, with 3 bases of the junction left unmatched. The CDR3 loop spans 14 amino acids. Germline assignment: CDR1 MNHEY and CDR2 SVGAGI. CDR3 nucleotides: TGTGCCAGCAGTTTTACAGGGGCCTCCTACGAGCAGTACTTC. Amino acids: CASSFTGASYEQYF.

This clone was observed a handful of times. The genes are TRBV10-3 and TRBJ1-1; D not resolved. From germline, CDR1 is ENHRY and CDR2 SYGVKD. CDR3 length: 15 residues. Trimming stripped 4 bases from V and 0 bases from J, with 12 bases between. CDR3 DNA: TGTGCCATCAGTGTCCAAGGACTAGTGAACACTGAAGCTTTCTTT. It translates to CAISVQGLVNTEAFF.

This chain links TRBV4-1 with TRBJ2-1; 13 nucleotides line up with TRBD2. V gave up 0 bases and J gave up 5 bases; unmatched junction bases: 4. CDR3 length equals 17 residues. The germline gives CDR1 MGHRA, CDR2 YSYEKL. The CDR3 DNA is TGCGCCAGCAGCCAAGATATTGGACTAGCGGGGGACAATGAGCAGTTCTTC. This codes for CASSQDIGLAGDNEQFF.

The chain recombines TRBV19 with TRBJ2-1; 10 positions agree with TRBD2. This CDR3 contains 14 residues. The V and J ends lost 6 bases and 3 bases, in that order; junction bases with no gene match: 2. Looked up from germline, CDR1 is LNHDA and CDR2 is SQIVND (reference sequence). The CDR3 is CASRSSGSYNEQFF. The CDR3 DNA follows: TGTGCCAGTAGATCTAGCGGGAGCTACAATGAGCAGTTCTTC.

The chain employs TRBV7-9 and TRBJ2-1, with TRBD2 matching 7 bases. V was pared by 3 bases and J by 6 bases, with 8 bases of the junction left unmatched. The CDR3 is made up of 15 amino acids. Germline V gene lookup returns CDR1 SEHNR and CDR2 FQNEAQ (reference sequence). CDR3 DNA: TGTGCCAGCAGCTTGGGCGGGAGTTCGGGCAATGAGCAGTTCTTC. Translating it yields CASSLGGSSGNEQFF. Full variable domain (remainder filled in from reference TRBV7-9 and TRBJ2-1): DTGVSQNPRHKITKRGQNVTFRCDPISEHNRLYWYRQTLGQGPEFLTYFQNEAQLEKSRLLSDRFSAERPKGSFSTLEIQRTEQGDSAMYLCASSLGGSSGNEQFFGPGTRLTVL.

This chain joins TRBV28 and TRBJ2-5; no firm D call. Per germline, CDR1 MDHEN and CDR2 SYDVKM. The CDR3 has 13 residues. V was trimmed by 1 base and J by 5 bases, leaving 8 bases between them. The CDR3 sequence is CASSLLVSETQYF. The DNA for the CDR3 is TGTGCCAGCAGTTTATTAGTCTCTGAGACCCAGTACTTC.

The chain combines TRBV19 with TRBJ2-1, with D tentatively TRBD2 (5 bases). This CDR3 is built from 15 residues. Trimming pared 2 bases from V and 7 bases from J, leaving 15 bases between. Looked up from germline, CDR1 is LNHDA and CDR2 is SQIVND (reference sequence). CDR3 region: CASSINHEGGNEQFF. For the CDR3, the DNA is TGTGCCAGTAGTATAAACCATGAGGGCGGGAATGAGCAGTTCTTC.

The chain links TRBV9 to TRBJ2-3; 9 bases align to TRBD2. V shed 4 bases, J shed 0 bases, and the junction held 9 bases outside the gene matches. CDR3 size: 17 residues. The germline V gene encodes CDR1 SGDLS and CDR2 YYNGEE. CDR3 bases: TGTGCCAGCAGCTTCCATAGCGGGAGAGGAAGCACAGATACGCAGTATTTT. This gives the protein CASSFHSGRGSTDTQYF. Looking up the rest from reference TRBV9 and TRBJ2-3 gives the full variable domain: DSGVTQTPKHLITATGQRVTLRCSPRSGDLSVYWYQQSLDQGLQFLIQYYNGEERAKGNILERFSAQQFPDLHSELNLSSLELGDSALYFCASSFHSGRGSTDTQYFGPGTRLTVL.

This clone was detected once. This CDR3 is CASSLPDRGHEQYF. In DNA, the CDR3 is TGTGCCAGCAGTTTGCCGGACAGGGGCCACGAGCAGTACTTC. The gene calls are TRBV28 and TRBJ2-7, with 9 positions matching TRBD1. CDR1 MDHEN and CDR2 SYDVKM come from the germline V gene. The CDR3 has 14 amino acids. Unmatched junction bases numbered 5, after V lost 3 bases and J lost 5 bases.

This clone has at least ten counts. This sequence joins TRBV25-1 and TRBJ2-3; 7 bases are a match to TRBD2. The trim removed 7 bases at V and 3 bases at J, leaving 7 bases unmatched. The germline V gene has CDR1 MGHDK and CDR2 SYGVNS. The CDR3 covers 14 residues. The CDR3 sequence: CASTGLAETDTQYF. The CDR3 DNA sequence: TGTGCCAGCACTGGGCTAGCGGAGACAGATACGCAGTATTTT.

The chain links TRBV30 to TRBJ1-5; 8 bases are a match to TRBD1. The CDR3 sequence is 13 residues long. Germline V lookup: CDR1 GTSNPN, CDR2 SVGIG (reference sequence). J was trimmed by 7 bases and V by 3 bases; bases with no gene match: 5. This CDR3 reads CAWRDREEQPQHF. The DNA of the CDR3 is TGTGCCTGGAGGGACAGGGAGGAACAGCCCCAGCATTTT.

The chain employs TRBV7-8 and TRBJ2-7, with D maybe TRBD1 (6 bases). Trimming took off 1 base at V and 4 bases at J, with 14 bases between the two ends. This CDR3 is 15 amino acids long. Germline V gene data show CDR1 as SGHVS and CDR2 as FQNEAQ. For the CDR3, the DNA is TGTGCCAGCAGCTTAGATCCAGGGGCCAGGTACGAGCAGTACTTC. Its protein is CASSLDPGARYEQYF.

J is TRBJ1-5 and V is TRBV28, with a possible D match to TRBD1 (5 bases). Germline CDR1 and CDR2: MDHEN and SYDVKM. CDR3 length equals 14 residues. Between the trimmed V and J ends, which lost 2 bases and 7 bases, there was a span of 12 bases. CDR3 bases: TGTGCCAGCAGTTTAGCAGGGAACCTACAGCCCCAGCATTTT. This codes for CASSLAGNLQPQHF.

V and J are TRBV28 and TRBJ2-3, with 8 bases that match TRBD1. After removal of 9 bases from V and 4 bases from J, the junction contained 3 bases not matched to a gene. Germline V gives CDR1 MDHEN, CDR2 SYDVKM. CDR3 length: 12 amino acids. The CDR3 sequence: CARGQGSDTQYF. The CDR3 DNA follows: TGTGCCAGAGGACAGGGTTCAGATACGCAGTATTTT.

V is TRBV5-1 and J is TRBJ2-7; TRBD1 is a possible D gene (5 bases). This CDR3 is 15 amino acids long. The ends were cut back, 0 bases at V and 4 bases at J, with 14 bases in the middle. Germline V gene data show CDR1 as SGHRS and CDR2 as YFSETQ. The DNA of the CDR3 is TGCGCCAGCAGCTTGGAAGGGGATGACGGGTACGAGCAGTACTTC. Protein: CASSLEGDDGYEQYF.

CDR3 loop: CAWNRQGGLTEAFF. Written as DNA, the CDR3 is TGTGCCTGGAATCGACAGGGGGGATTGACTGAAGCTTTCTTT. The chain uses TRBV30 and TRBJ1-1; 9 nucleotides line up with TRBD1. J gave up 5 bases and V 4 bases, and 8 bases lay outside the gene matches. This CDR3 comprises 14 residues. From germline, CDR1 is GTSNPN and CDR2 SVGIG (reference sequence). Based on the CDR3 plus reference TRBV30 and TRBJ1-1, the full variable domain is SQTIHQWPATLVQPVGSPLSLECTVEGTSNPNLYWYRQAAGRGLQLLFYSVGIGQISSEVPQNLSASRPQDRQFILSSKKLLLSDSGFYLCAWNRQGGLTEAFFGQGTRLTVV.